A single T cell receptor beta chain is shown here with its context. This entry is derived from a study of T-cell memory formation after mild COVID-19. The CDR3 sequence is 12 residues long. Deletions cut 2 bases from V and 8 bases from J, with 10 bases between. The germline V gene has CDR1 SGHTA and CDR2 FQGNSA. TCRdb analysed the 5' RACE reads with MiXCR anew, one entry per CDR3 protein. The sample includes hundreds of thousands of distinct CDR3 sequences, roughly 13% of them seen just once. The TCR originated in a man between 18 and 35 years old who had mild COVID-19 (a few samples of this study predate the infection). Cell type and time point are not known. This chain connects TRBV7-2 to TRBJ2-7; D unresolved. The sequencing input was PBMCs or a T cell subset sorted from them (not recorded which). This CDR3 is CASSLYEGKQYF. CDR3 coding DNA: TGTGCCAGCAGCTTATATGAAGGGAAGCAGTACTTC.